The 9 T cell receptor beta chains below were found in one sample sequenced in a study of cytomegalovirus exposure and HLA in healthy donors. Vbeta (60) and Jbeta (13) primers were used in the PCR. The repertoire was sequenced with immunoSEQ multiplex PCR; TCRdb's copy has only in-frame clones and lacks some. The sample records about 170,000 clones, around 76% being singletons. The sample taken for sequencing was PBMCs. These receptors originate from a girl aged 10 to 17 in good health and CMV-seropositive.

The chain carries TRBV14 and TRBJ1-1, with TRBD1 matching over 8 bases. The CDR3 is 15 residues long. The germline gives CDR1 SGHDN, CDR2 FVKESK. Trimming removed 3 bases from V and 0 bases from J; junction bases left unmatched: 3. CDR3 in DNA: TGTGCCAGCAGCCACTGGACAGGGATGAACACTGAAGCTTTCTTT. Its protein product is CASSHWTGMNTEAFF.

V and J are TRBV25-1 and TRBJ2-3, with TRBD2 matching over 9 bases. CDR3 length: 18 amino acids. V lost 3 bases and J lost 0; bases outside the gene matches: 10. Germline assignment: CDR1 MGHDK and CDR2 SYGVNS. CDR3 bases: TGTGCCAGCAGTGACAACTCTGGGGGACTAGCTAGCACAGATACGCAGTATTTT. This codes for CASSDNSGGLASTDTQYF.

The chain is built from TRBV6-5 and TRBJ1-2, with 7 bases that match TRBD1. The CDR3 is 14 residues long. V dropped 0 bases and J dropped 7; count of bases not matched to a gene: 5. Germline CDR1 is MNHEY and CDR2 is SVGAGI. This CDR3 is CASSYSTGRGGYTF. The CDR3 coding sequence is TGTGCCAGCAGTTACTCGACAGGGCGTGGTGGCTACACCTTC.

The CDR3 here is CASSQYRGGETEAFF. The CDR3 region has the DNA TGTGCCAGCAGCCAGTATAGGGGGGGGGAGACTGAAGCTTTCTTT. The V and J genes are TRBV7-6 and TRBJ1-1; TRBD1 might be the D (6 bases). The CDR3 is made up of 15 amino acids. The V gene's germline CDR1 is SGHVS and CDR2 FNYEAQ. Trimming took off 5 bases at V and 5 bases at J, with 18 bases between the two ends.

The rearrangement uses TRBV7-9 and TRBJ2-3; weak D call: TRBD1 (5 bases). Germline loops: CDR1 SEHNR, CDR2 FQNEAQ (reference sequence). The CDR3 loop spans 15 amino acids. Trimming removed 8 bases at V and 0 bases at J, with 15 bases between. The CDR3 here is CASPPARESTDTQYF. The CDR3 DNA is TGTGCCAGCCCACCGGCCAGGGAAAGCACAGATACGCAGTATTTT. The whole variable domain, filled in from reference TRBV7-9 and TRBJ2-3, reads DTGVSQNPRHKITKRGQNVTFRCDPISEHNRLYWYRQTLGQGPEFLTYFQNEAQLEKSRLLSDRFSAERPKGSFSTLEIQRTEQGDSAMYLCASPPARESTDTQYFGPGTRLTVL.

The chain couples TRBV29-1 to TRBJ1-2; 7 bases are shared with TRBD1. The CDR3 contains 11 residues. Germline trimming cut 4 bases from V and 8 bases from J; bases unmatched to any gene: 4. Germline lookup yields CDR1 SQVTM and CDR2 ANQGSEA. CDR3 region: CSVARGYGYTF. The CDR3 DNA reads TGCAGCGTTGCCAGGGGGTACGGCTACACCTTC.

CDR3 sequence: CASSQEVPATSGGGNEQFF. Here the CDR3 DNA reads TGCGCCAGCAGCCAAGAGGTTCCTGCGACTAGCGGGGGGGGCAATGAGCAGTTCTTC. This chain uses TRBV4-3 with TRBJ2-1; the match to TRBD2 covers 14 bases. The germline CDR1 and CDR2 sequences are LGHNA and YSLEER. This CDR3 is built from 19 residues. With V trimmed by 0 bases and J by 6 bases, 10 bases remained unmatched.

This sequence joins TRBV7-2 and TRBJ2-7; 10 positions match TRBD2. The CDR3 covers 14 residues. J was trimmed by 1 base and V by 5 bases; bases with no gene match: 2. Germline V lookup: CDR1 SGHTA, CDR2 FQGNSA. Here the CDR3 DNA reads TGTGCCAGCAGCAGGGGACTAGCGTCCTACGAGCAGTACTTC. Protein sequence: CASSRGLASYEQYF.

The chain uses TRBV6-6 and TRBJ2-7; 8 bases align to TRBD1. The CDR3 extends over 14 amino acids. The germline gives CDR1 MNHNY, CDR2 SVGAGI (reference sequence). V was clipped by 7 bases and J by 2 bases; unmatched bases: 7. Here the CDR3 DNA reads TGTGCCAGCAAGCTTGCGACAGGGGCCTACGAGCAGTACTTC. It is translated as CASKLATGAYEQYF.